This entry features one TCR beta chain sequence. The target antigen is unknown. This table comes from immunoSEQ multiplex PCR, and its TCRdb copy is limited to in-frame clones, with some not included. The profile covers 25,000 to 35,000 clones, with 94% appearing a single time and roughly 0.73% taken by the ten largest. These data originate in a study of T cells in localized non-small cell lung cancer. Study conclusions and caveats: Adjacent lung was found to contain a median approximately 62 of the top 100 tumor clones. Tumor showed lower T cell clonality than uninvolved adjacent lung, where it was highest. Analysis by sequencing included only one tumor region, so heterogeneity remains possible.

With 3 bases removed from V and 3 bases from J, the gap between germline ends came to 5 bases. The CDR3 spans 12 residues. CDR1 and CDR2 (germline): MDHEN, SYDVKM. The TCR sequence derives from a woman aged 35 to 70 with stage I lung adenocarcinoma. The source material was peripheral blood, sampled before any cancer treatment. The V and J genes are TRBV28 and TRBJ1-2, with D unclear. CDR3 amino acids: CASSFRDYGYTF. The CDR3 coding sequence is TGTGCCAGCAGTTTCCGAGACTATGGCTACACCTTC.